One sample yielded the 14 T cell receptor beta chains listed below, sequenced in a study of CD8 T cells in Susac syndrome. Random hexamers primed reverse transcription of about 0.45 to 1 ug RNA. TCRdb reprocessed the immunoSEQ multiplex PCR reads with MiXCR, giving one entry per CDR3 protein. The sample holds approximately 230,000 distinct CDR3 sequences, 80% to 95% seen once. The sequenced sample was CD4+ T cells from PBMCs. The receptors originated from a human donor with multiple sclerosis.

V gene TRBV3-1 combines with J gene TRBJ2-7; 9 nucleotides align to TRBD2. The CDR3 runs to 15 residues. J lost 1 base, V lost 1 base, and 2 bases had no gene match. Germline CDR1 is LGHDT and CDR2 is YNNKEL (reference sequence). The CDR3 reads CASSQGLAGSYEQYV. The CDR3 bases are TGTGCCAGCAGCCAAGGGCTAGCGGGATCCTACGAGCAGTACGTC.

The table lists this clonotype with a count of one. The chain joins TRBV29-1 to TRBJ2-7; 10 nucleotides match TRBD2. V trimming: 3 bases; J trimming: 2 bases; junction bases outside the gene matches: 10. The CDR3 sequence is 16 residues long. Germline V gene data show CDR1 as SQVTM and CDR2 as ANQGSEA. The CDR3 DNA reads TGCAGCGTTGATGGGGCGCTAGCGGGAGAGACCTACGAGCAGTACGTC. It is translated as CSVDGALAGETYEQYV.

The chain couples TRBV20-1 to TRBJ2-5, with TRBD2 as a possible D gene (6 bases). V lost 6 bases and J lost 0, with 14 bases in between. In germline, CDR1 is DFQATT, CDR2 SNEGSKA (reference sequence). The CDR3 runs to 14 residues. The CDR3 DNA reads as TGCAGTGCCACCGCTGCGGGGTACCAAGAGACCCAGTACTTC. The encoded protein is CSATAAGYQETQYF.

The chain recombines TRBV20-1 with TRBJ2-3, with 7 nucleotides matching TRBD2. The V gene end was trimmed by 3 bases and the J gene end by 5 bases; junction bases not matched to a gene: 14. CDR1 and CDR2 from the germline V gene are DFQATT and SNEGSKA (reference sequence). The CDR3 sequence is 16 residues long. CDR3 sequence (DNA): TGCAGTGCTAGTGCCTCGTCGGCGGGGGTGGTAGATACGCAGTATTTT. Translating gives CSASASSAGVVDTQYF.

The gene calls are TRBV7-9 and TRBJ1-1; D gene ambiguous. Germline values: CDR1 SEHNR, CDR2 FQNEAQ (reference sequence). The CDR3 runs to 13 residues. V shed 2 bases and J shed 8 bases, with 12 bases lying between them. CDR3 amino acids: CASSLRLLAEAFF. CDR3 nucleotides: TGTGCCAGCAGCTTAAGACTACTTGCCGAAGCTTTCTTT.

The chain uses TRBV29-1 and TRBJ1-1; D is perhaps TRBD1 (6 bases). Germline lookup yields CDR1 SQVTM and CDR2 ANQGSEA. CDR3 length: 14 amino acids. V was shortened by 4 bases and J by 3 bases, with 15 bases between the two germline ends. The CDR3 region is CSVARGRRDTEAFF. The CDR3 region has the DNA TGCAGCGTTGCCCGGGGGCGTCGGGACACTGAAGCTTTCTTT.

The chain recombines TRBV9 with TRBJ2-2; D gene unclear. V shed 0 bases and J shed 6 bases, with 15 bases lying between them. Germline CDR1 is SGDLS and CDR2 is YYNGEE. This CDR3 is built from 16 residues. CDR3 loop: CASSVASGVSAGELFF. In nucleotides, the CDR3 is TGTGCCAGCAGCGTAGCGTCTGGGGTCTCCGCCGGGGAGCTGTTTTTT.

The V call is TRBV30, the J call TRBJ1-2; D unresolved. Trimming shortened V by 1 base and J by 4 bases, and 10 bases separated the two germline ends. Germline V gives CDR1 GTSNPN, CDR2 SVGIG (reference sequence). The CDR3 has 13 amino acids. Here the CDR3 DNA reads TGTGCCTGGAGTGCATCCGACGTCTATGGCTACACCTTC. This gives the protein CAWSASDVYGYTF.

The J gene is TRBJ1-1, the V gene TRBV5-1; no firm D call. The CDR3 totals 14 residues. Per the germline V gene, CDR1 is SGHRS and CDR2 is YFSETQ. Trimming took off 0 bases at V and 6 bases at J, with 12 bases between the two ends. The CDR3 protein is CASSLAPENPEAFF. The CDR3 DNA reads as TGCGCCAGCAGCTTGGCCCCAGAGAATCCTGAAGCTTTCTTT.

The chain couples TRBV14 to TRBJ2-1; no firm D call. V lost 4 bases and J lost 5, with 15 bases in between. The CDR3 extends over 15 amino acids. CDR1 and CDR2 (germline): SGHDN, FVKESK. The CDR3 loop is CASSLHGNENNEQFF. The CDR3 region has the DNA TGTGCCAGCAGCCTCCATGGGAACGAAAACAATGAGCAGTTCTTC.

The genes are TRBV5-1 and TRBJ2-6; 9 bases line up with TRBD1. This CDR3 contains 16 residues. V lost 4 bases and J lost 1; bases outside the gene matches: 3. Germline values: CDR1 SGHRS, CDR2 YFSETQ. The CDR3 coding sequence is TGCGCCAGCAGCGAGGACAGGGGTTCTGGGGCCAACGTCCTGACTTTC. Its protein product is CASSEDRGSGANVLTF.

The chain combines TRBV29-1 with TRBJ1-1; D is uncertain. V lost 1 base to trimming and J lost 0 bases, with 9 bases between them. The germline CDR1 and CDR2 sequences are SQVTM and ANQGSEA. This CDR3 region has 14 residues. CDR3 sequence: CSVEGGPVNTEAFF. CDR3 nucleotide sequence: TGCAGCGTTGAAGGAGGGCCGGTGAACACTGAAGCTTTCTTT.

The genes are TRBV5-1 and TRBJ1-1; 9 bases are a match to TRBD1. The CDR3 spans 16 residues. V lost 4 bases to trimming and J lost 5 bases; unmatched junction nucleotides: 12. Per germline, CDR1 SGHRS and CDR2 YFSETQ. The CDR3 loop is CASSPTGTGTRTEAFF. CDR3 DNA: TGCGCCAGCAGCCCCACCGGGACAGGGACTAGGACTGAAGCTTTCTTT.

V is TRBV20-1 and J is TRBJ1-4; 9 positions match TRBD1. This CDR3 has 14 residues. Losses at the gene ends were 6 bases for V and 7 bases for J; bases not matched to a gene: 9. Germline values: CDR1 DFQATT, CDR2 SNEGSKA (reference sequence). DNA of the CDR3: TGCAGTGCCGACACAGGGGGCTATGGTGAAAAACTGTTTTTT. Its protein product is CSADTGGYGEKLFF.